A single TCR beta chain is shown here with its context. The data derive from a study of early T cells in non-severe SARS-CoV-2 infection. CDR3 length equals 13 residues. Trimming took off 7 bases at V and 5 bases at J, with 11 bases between the two ends. Germline CDR1 and CDR2: WSHSY and SAAADI. MiXCR, run by TCRdb on the 5' RACE reads, gives a single entry per CDR3 protein. The sample records 66,000 or so distinct CDR3 sequences, 10% to 12% being singletons. The chain uses TRBV10-2 and TRBJ2-2; D is ambiguous. Sequencing used whole blood. The origin of this receptor is an adult who was a healthcare worker with PCR-confirmed SARS-CoV-2 infection or an uninfected control (not recorded which). CDR3 residues: CASTQTRTGELFF. CDR3 sequence (DNA): TGCGCCAGCACCCAGACCCGAACCGGGGAGCTGTTTTTT.